This T cell receptor (beta chain) was recovered during a study of regulatory T cells in long-lasting Graves disease. Study-level findings and limits: Patients with persistent Graves' had lower TCR diversity than newly diagnosed patients. Persistent patients shared more public clonotypes (about 2,700) than newly diagnosed patients (approximately 1,000).

CDR3-region Arm-PCR and iRepertoire HTBI primers produced the TCR beta libraries. MiXCR, run by TCRdb on the multiplex PCR reads, gives a single entry per CDR3 protein. The sample has about 470,000 distinct CDR3 sequences, less than 25% seen once. The sample's time point: persistent/refractory GD, antithyroid drugs over 5 years with positive TRAb. The authors made the TCR library using RNA they extracted from PBMCs. Between the trimmed V and J ends, which lost 4 bases and 9 bases, there was a span of 21 bases. CDR3 size: 15 residues. Germline values: CDR1 SGHTA, CDR2 FQGNSA. At least ten counts were recorded for this clonotype. The antigen is undetermined.

This clonotype originated in a female donor with Graves disease. The chain has TRBV7-2 and TRBJ1-1; weak D call: TRBD1 (6 bases). The sample here was peripheral blood mononuclear cells (PBMCs), taken when the disease was refractory, from a patient treated with antithyroid drugs. CDR3 sequence: CASSSSPTGRDQAFF. The CDR3, as DNA: TGTGCCAGCAGCTCCTCCCCGACAGGACGGGATCAAGCTTTCTTT.